What follows are 7 T cell receptor beta chains derived from one specimen sequenced in a study of memory CD4+ T cells and cytomegalovirus serostatus. Profiled with immunoSEQ multiplex PCR; TCRdb holds only in-frame clones, not every one. In the table there are about 56,000 clones, about 73% of which are singletons. The sort gate was single viable CD3+CD4+CD8-CD45RO+ cells for memory CD4+ T cells. Sample: memory CD4+ T cells from blood. These receptors originate from an adult in good health and CMV-seropositive.

The gene calls are TRBV5-4 and TRBJ2-5; 7 positions match TRBD1. The V segment lost 6 bases and the J segment 2 bases; nucleotides outside the gene matches: 10. There are 15 residues in the CDR3. Germline V gene sequence: CDR1 SGHNT, CDR2 YYREEE (reference sequence). This chain's CDR3 is CASTIIRQGQETQYF. The CDR3 DNA reads as TGTGCCAGCACCATTATCCGACAGGGACAAGAGACCCAGTACTTC.

The chain recombines TRBV7-9 with TRBJ2-1; 11 bases fit TRBD2. CDR3 length: 14 residues. V shed 5 bases and J 13 bases; nucleotides not matched to a gene: 10. CDR1 is SEHNR, CDR2 FQNEAQ, per germline (reference sequence). The CDR3 protein is CASSAALAGGSQFF. The CDR3 DNA sequence: TGTGCCAGCAGCGCCGCGCTAGCGGGAGGCAGTCAGTTCTTC.

This sequence joins TRBV4-1 and TRBJ2-4; D gene ambiguous. Germline CDR1 MGHRA, CDR2 YSYEKL. Trimming pared 2 bases from V and 0 bases from J, leaving 8 bases between. CDR3 length equals 15 residues. The CDR3 nucleotides are TGCGCCAGCAGCCAACCTACCGTAGCCAAAAACATTCAGTACTTC. It yields the protein CASSQPTVAKNIQYF.

The rearrangement uses TRBV30 and TRBJ1-2; perhaps TRBD1 as D (5 bases). Trimming took 6 bases from V and 4 from J, leaving 18 bases between them. Germline CDR1 is GTSNPN and CDR2 is SVGIG (reference sequence). The CDR3 has 14 residues. CDR3 protein: CACSLGTYGYGYTF. The DNA of the CDR3 is TGTGCCTGCTCCCTAGGGACCTATGGCTATGGCTACACCTTC.

This clone is a singleton in its sample. The chain couples TRBV29-1 to TRBJ1-1, with a tentative D call TRBD1 (5 bases). Germline CDR1 reads SQVTM; CDR2 reads ANQGSEA. V was trimmed by 3 bases and J by 4 bases, leaving 12 bases between them. The CDR3 runs to 13 residues. CDR3 DNA sequence: TGCAGCGTTGACGGGGGATCGGGCACTGAAGCTTTCTTT. Its protein product is CSVDGGSGTEAFF.

The chain links TRBV6-1 to TRBJ2-7, with D possibly TRBD1 on 6 matching bases. The germline gives CDR1 MNHNS, CDR2 SASEGT. Trimming took off 4 bases at V and 0 bases at J, with 22 bases between the two ends. The CDR3 is 18 residues long. CDR3 in DNA: TGTGCCAGCAGTGCCGTAGGGGGAATGACCCTGGGCTCCTACGAGCAGTACTTC. Residues: CASSAVGGMTLGSYEQYF.

In regard to this clone: The sample carries other DNA sequences with the same CDR3. The chain uses TRBV29-1 and TRBJ2-1; tentatively, D is TRBD2 (5 bases). The CDR3 is made up of 13 amino acids. V was pared by 4 bases and J by 4 bases, with 11 bases between. CDR1 is SQVTM and CDR2 is ANQGSEA in the germline V gene. The CDR3: CSVGTGGYNEQFF. As DNA, the CDR3 is TGCAGCGTTGGCACGGGCGGGTACAATGAGCAGTTCTTC.